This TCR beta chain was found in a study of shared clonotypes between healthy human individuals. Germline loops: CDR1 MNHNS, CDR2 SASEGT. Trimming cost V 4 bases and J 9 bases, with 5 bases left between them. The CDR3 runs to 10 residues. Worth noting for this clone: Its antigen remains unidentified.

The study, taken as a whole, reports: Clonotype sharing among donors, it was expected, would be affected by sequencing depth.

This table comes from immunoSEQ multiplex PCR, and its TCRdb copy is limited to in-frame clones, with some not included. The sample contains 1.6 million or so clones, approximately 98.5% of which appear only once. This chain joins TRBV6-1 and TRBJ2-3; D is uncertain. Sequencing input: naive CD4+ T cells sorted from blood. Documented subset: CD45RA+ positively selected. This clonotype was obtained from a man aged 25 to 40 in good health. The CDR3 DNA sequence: TGTGCCAGCAGTGGAGTCACGCAGTATTTT. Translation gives CASSGVTQYF.